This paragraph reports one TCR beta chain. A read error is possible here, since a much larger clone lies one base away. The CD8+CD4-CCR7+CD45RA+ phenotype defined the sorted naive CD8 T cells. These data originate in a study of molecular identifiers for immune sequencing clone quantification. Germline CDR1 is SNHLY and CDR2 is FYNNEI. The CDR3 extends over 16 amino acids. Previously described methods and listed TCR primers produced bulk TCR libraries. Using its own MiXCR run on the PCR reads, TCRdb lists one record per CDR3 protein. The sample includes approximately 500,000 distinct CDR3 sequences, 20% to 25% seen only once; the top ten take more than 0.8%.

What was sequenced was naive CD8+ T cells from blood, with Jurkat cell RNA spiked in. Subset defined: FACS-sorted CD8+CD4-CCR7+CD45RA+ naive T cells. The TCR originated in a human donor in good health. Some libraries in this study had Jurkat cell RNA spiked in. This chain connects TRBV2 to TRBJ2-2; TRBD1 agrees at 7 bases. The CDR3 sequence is CASSMFDRADTGELLF. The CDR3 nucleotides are TGTGCCAGCAGCATGTTCGACAGGGCGGACACCGGGGAGCTGCTTTTT.